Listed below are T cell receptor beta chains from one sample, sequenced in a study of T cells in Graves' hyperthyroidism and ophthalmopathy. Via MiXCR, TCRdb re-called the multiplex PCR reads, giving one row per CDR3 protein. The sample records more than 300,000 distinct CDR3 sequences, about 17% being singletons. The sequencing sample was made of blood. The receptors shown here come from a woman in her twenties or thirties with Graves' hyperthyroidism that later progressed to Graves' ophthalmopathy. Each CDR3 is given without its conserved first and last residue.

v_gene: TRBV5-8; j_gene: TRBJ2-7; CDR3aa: ASSFRGTGGFHEQY
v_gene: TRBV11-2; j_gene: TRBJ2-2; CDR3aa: ASSLDGAGADTGELF
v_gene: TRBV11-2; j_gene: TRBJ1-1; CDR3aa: AGSVIRANTEAF
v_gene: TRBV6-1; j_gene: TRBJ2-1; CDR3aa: ASRIAGPSYNEQF
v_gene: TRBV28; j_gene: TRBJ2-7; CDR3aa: ASSAGTGGSYEQY
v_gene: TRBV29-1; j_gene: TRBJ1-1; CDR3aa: SVEWAGRNTEAF
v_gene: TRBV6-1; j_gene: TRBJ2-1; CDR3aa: ASSPGTSGGQF
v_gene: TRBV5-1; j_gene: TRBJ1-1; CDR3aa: ASSPEANMNTEAF
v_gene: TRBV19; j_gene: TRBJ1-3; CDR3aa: ASRGQGEPGNTIY
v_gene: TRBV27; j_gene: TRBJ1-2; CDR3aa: ASSLRGANYGYT
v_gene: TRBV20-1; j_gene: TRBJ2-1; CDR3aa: SRNTGTGAINEQF
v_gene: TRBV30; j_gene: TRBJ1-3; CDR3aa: AWSVGKGGWAIY
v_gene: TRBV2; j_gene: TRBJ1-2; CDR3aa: ASISPGTGGLSGYGYT
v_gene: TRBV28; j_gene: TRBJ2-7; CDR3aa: ASSRGDAIYYEQY